The clone carrying this T cell receptor beta chain was observed a few times. The target antigen is unknown. As every portion of the isolated RNA was reverse transcribed, the sequencing read expressed TCRB transcripts. Here immunoSEQ multiplex PCR was the method, and the copy in TCRdb shows in-frame clones only, minus some. The sample carries about 99,000 clones, over 25% recorded once. The sample originates from a study of beta chain features in type 1 diabetes. The V gene's germline CDR1 is SQVTM and CDR2 ANQGSEA. V gave up 4 bases and J gave up 1 base, with 8 bases separating them. The CDR3 covers 14 residues. Blood was drawn once from each donor into heparinised tubes. The draws averaged roughly 120 mL. Study results and limitations: In all four CD4+ subsets, TCRB CDR3 length was significantly, moderately reduced in type 1 diabetes. Insertions were fewer and deletions more numerous at VDJ junctions in type 1 diabetes patients. Within patients, naive, central memory and Treg TCRB repertoires seemed more similar than within healthy donors.

The specimen was central memory CD4+ T cells from blood. The TCR was taken from a woman in her late teens or twenties with type 1 diabetes. This chain links TRBV29-1 with TRBJ2-6, with D maybe TRBD2 (5 bases). CDR3 bases: TGCAGCGTTGTGTCGGGGTCTGGGGCCAACGTCCTGACTTTC. Protein sequence: CSVVSGSGANVLTF.